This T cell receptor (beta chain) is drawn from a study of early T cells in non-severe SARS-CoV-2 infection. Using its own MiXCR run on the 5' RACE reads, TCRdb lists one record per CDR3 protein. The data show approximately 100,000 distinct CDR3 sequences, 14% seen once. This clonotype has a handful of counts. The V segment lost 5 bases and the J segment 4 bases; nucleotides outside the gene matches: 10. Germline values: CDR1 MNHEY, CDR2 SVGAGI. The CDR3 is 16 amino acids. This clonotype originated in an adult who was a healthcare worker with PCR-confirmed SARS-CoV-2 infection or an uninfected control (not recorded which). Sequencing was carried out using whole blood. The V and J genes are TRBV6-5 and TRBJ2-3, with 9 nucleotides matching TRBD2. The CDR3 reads CASSRGGGGAPDTQYF. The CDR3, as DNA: TGTGCCAGCAGTCGGGGTGGCGGGGGGGCCCCAGATACGCAGTATTTT.